One and the same sample provided the 29 T cell receptor beta chains below, sequenced in a study of cytotoxic CD8 clonotypes in ibrutinib-treated CLL. The assay was immunoSEQ multiplex PCR, and TCRdb's table has in-frame clones only and misses some. The sample holds under 300,000 clones, approximately 76% seen once. The specimen was PBMCs, collected at disease progression, from a patient treated with ibrutinib. The origin of the receptors is a human donor with chronic lymphocytic leukemia.

V usage is TRBV18 and J usage is TRBJ2-7, with D unclear. The CDR3 contains 12 residues. Germline V gives CDR1 KGHSH, CDR2 LQKENI. Trimming took 0 bases from V and 6 from J, leaving 6 bases between them. CDR3 region: CASSPPSLEQYF. The CDR3 region has the DNA TGTGCCAGCTCACCACCGTCCCTCGAGCAGTACTTC.

This clone was recorded a few times. The chain joins TRBV6-5 to TRBJ2-2; 11 nucleotides match TRBD1. Trimming at V came to 7 bases and at J to 6 bases, leaving 4 bases not matched to a gene. The CDR3 extends over 14 amino acids. Germline V gene sequence: CDR1 MNHEY, CDR2 SVGAGI. CDR3 region: CASTGQGASGELFF. The CDR3 DNA reads as TGTGCCAGCACTGGACAGGGGGCCTCCGGGGAGCTGTTTTTT.

The chain combines TRBV10-3 with TRBJ2-5; 13 nucleotides agree with TRBD2. V trimming: 5 bases; J trimming: 3 bases; junction bases outside the gene matches: 6. The CDR3 spans 16 residues. The germline V gene encodes CDR1 ENHRY and CDR2 SYGVKD. This CDR3 reads CAISHLGLAGEETQYF. The CDR3 coding sequence is TGTGCCATCAGTCACCTTGGACTAGCGGGGGAAGAGACCCAGTACTTC.

CDR3 residues: CASGPPSSRETQYF. The CDR3 coding sequence is TGTGCCAGCGGCCCGCCAAGCTCGCGGGAGACCCAGTACTTC. The chain is built from TRBV7-8 and TRBJ2-5; no reliable D call. CDR1 SGHVS and CDR2 FQNEAQ come from the germline V gene. Trimming stripped 8 bases from V and 5 bases from J, with 18 bases between. The length of the CDR3 is 14 residues.

The chain joins TRBV15 to TRBJ2-7; 11 bases match TRBD1. This CDR3 is 16 amino acids long. V lost 0 bases and J lost 5; bases outside the gene matches: 6. Germline lookup yields CDR1 LNHNV and CDR2 YYDKDF (reference sequence). CDR3: CATSRDWGQGDHEQYF. The CDR3 region has the DNA TGTGCCACCAGCAGAGATTGGGGACAGGGGGACCACGAGCAGTACTTC.

The chain couples TRBV19 to TRBJ2-1; D uncertain. Germline V gene lookup returns CDR1 LNHDA and CDR2 SQIVND (reference sequence). The CDR3 loop spans 13 amino acids. The V and J ends lost 6 bases and 5 bases respectively, with 11 bases between them. CDR3 sequence: CASSEFRDNEQFF. CDR3 coding DNA: TGTGCCAGTAGCGAATTTCGGGACAATGAGCAGTTCTTC.

This clone came up a few times. The chain couples TRBV7-6 to TRBJ2-3; no firm D call. CDR1 is SGHVS and CDR2 is FNYEAQ in the germline V gene. Trimming left V 5 bases short and J 4 bases short, with 10 bases between. The CDR3 sequence is 13 residues long. The CDR3 is CASSPPLADTQYF. The CDR3 nucleotides are TGTGCCAGCAGCCCCCCTCTCGCAGATACGCAGTATTTT.

The V gene is TRBV4-3, the J gene TRBJ2-7; weak D call: TRBD2 (6 bases). The CDR3 runs to 17 residues. V was clipped by 1 base and J by 3 bases, with 19 bases between them. Germline CDR1 reads LGHNA; CDR2 reads YSLEER. The DNA for the CDR3 is TGCGCCAGCAGCCAAGTCGCCATGGAGGGGCGAATCTACGAGCAGTACTTC. This gives the protein CASSQVAMEGRIYEQYF.

This chain joins TRBV19 and TRBJ1-6; TRBD1 agrees at 9 bases. CDR1 is LNHDA, CDR2 SQIVND, per germline (reference sequence). CDR3 length equals 16 residues. With 3 bases clipped from V and 6 bases from J, the junction kept 6 bases outside the gene matches. DNA of the CDR3: TGTGCCAGTAGTATCTCGGGACAGGGCTTTAATTCACCCCTCCACTTT. Translation: CASSISGQGFNSPLHF. The full variable domain, its missing parts supplied by reference TRBV19 and TRBJ1-6, is DGGITQSPKYLFRKEGQNVTLSCEQNLNHDAMYWYRQDPGQGLRLIYYSQIVNDFQKGDIAEGYSVSREKKESFPLTVTSAQKNPTAFYLCASSISGQGFNSPLHFGNGTRLTVT.

This chain connects TRBV7-2 to TRBJ2-7, with TRBD1 matching 10 bases. This CDR3 is 16 amino acids long. CDR1 is SGHTA and CDR2 is FQGNSA in the germline V gene. V shed 5 bases, J shed 6 bases, and the junction held 13 bases outside the gene matches. The CDR3 loop reads CASSRVPGQGTGEQYF. CDR3 DNA sequence: TGTGCCAGCAGCAGAGTACCGGGACAGGGGACGGGCGAGCAGTACTTC.

V and J are TRBV4-1 and TRBJ1-1; D call uncertain. CDR3 length: 15 amino acids. Germline-derived CDR1 and CDR2 are MGHRA and YSYEKL. V shed 1 base and J shed 0 bases, with 9 bases lying between them. The CDR3 region is CASSQVPGLNTEAFF. The CDR3 bases are TGCGCCAGCAGCCAAGTTCCCGGATTGAACACTGAAGCTTTCTTT.

A word on this clone: Other DNA sequences in this sample translate to the same CDR3. The chain couples TRBV14 to TRBJ2-7, with a weak D call TRBD2 (5 bases). Trimming removed 3 bases at V and 1 base at J, with 10 bases between. Germline lookup yields CDR1 SGHDN and CDR2 FVKESK. The CDR3 totals 14 residues. The CDR3 nucleotides read TGTGCCAGCAGCCAGGAGGACGGTTCCTACGAGCAGTACTTC. Amino acids: CASSQEDGSYEQYF.

The chain employs TRBV7-6 and TRBJ2-7, with no clear D. V lost 1 base and J 6 bases, leaving 10 bases between the germline ends. This CDR3 has 13 residues. Germline CDR1 and CDR2: SGHVS and FNYEAQ. In DNA, the CDR3 is TGTGCCAGCAGCTTAGAAGGCGGAGTCGAGCAGTACTTC. It encodes CASSLEGGVEQYF.

This chain uses TRBV11-2 with TRBJ2-5; D call uncertain. Germline CDR1 reads SGHAT; CDR2 reads FQNNGV. The CDR3 spans 14 residues. V dropped 3 bases and J dropped 2 bases, with 10 bases sitting between them. CDR3 protein: CASSFNLYQETQYF. The CDR3, as DNA: TGTGCCAGCAGCTTCAACTTGTATCAAGAGACCCAGTACTTC.

The V and J genes are TRBV7-6 and TRBJ2-1, with 9 positions matching TRBD2. This CDR3 is 17 amino acids long. The ends lost 1 base at V and 9 bases at J; junction bases unmatched: 13. Germline CDR1 SGHVS, CDR2 FNYEAQ. The chain's CDR3 is CASSLGHIAGVPSEQFF. The CDR3 DNA sequence: TGTGCCAGCAGCTTAGGTCACATAGCGGGAGTCCCGTCTGAGCAGTTCTTC.

A note on this clone: Other DNA sequences in this sample translate to the same CDR3. The gene calls are TRBV9 and TRBJ2-1, with D tentatively TRBD1 (5 bases). Trimming left V 0 bases short and J 4 bases short, with 8 bases between. The length of the CDR3 is 14 residues. CDR1 is SGDLS, CDR2 YYNGEE, per germline. CDR3 sequence (DNA): TGTGCCAGCAGCGTAGTAGACAGTTACAATGAGCAGTTCTTC. This sequence encodes CASSVVDSYNEQFF.

The rearrangement uses TRBV6-1 and TRBJ1-6; 12 bases line up with TRBD1. The CDR3 runs 14 residues. The V and J ends lost 6 bases and 11 bases, in that order; junction bases with no gene match: 5. Germline CDR1 reads MNHNS; CDR2 reads SASEGT. The CDR3 coding sequence is TGTGCCAGCAGAGCAGGGACAGGGGGCACACCCCTCCACTTT. Translated: CASRAGTGGTPLHF.

The rearrangement links TRBV27 to TRBJ1-1; D is perhaps TRBD1 (5 bases). The CDR3 spans 13 residues. V gave up 11 bases and J gave up 5 bases, with 18 bases separating them. Looked up from germline, CDR1 is MNHEY and CDR2 is SMNVEV (reference sequence). The CDR3, as DNA: TGTGCCTTCCGGGACCTAACCCGAACTGAAGCTTTCTTT. Amino acid sequence: CAFRDLTRTEAFF.

The chain couples TRBV28 to TRBJ1-4, with no clear D. V gave up 5 bases and J gave up 8 bases, with 9 bases separating them. The CDR3 extends over 12 amino acids. From germline, CDR1 is MDHEN and CDR2 SYDVKM. CDR3 sequence reads: CASSMAREKLFF. Written as DNA, the CDR3 is TGTGCCAGCAGTATGGCCAGGGAAAAACTGTTTTTT.

This chain links TRBV5-5 with TRBJ2-3, with 7 positions matching TRBD2. CDR1 is SGHKS and CDR2 is YYEKEE in the germline V gene (reference sequence). With V trimmed by 5 bases and J by 2 bases, 5 bases remained unmatched. This CDR3 has 14 residues. As DNA, the CDR3 is TGTGCCAGCAGATCGGCGGGGGTCACAGATACGCAGTATTTT. Translated: CASRSAGVTDTQYF. The variable domain in full, completed from reference TRBV5-5 and TRBJ2-3, reads DAGVTQSPTHLIKTRGQQVTLRCSPISGHKSVSWYQQVLGQGPQFIFQYYEKEERGRGNFPDRFSARQFPNYSSELNVNALLLGDSALYLCASRSAGVTDTQYFGPGTRLTVL.

The chain employs TRBV6-5 and TRBJ2-7; TRBD1 matches 10 bases. The CDR3 totals 15 residues. The V gene's germline CDR1 is MNHEY and CDR2 SVGAGI. V dropped 6 bases and J dropped 3; count of bases not matched to a gene: 8. The CDR3 is CASRYGTGVDYEQYF. CDR3 in DNA: TGTGCCAGCAGGTATGGGACAGGGGTCGACTACGAGCAGTACTTC.

The genes are TRBV20-1 and TRBJ2-3; unclear D gene. The germline V and J ends were trimmed by 4 bases and 4 bases, with 3 bases remaining between them. CDR1 is DFQATT, CDR2 SNEGSKA, per germline (reference sequence). The CDR3 length is 10 residues. CDR3 amino acids: CSATSDTQYF. The DNA of the CDR3 is TGCAGTGCTACATCAGATACGCAGTATTTT.

As DNA, the CDR3 is TGTGCCAGCAGCTTTACCCTCGAGGGGGATGGGGAGACCCAGTACTTC. Amino acids: CASSFTLEGDGETQYF. This chain joins TRBV13 and TRBJ2-5; D is perhaps TRBD1 (6 bases). From germline, CDR1 is PRHDT and CDR2 FYEKMQ (reference sequence). This CDR3 has 16 amino acids. V lost 3 bases, J lost 5 bases, and 19 bases lay in between.

The chain is built from TRBV18 and TRBJ2-5; no firm D call. Germline V gives CDR1 KGHSH, CDR2 LQKENI. This CDR3 has 13 residues. V gave up 6 bases and J gave up 2 bases, with 10 bases separating them. CDR3 amino acids: CASSRSQQETQYF. In nucleotides, the CDR3 is TGTGCCAGCTCCCGCTCGCAGCAAGAGACCCAGTACTTC.

Only a few counts were recorded for this clone. The chain is built from TRBV18 and TRBJ1-2; possible D gene TRBD1, 5 bases. Deletions cut 1 base from V and 2 bases from J, with 8 bases between. Germline V CDR1 and CDR2: KGHSH, LQKENI. The CDR3 is made up of 14 amino acids. Here the CDR3 DNA reads TGTGCCAGCTCACCACTGCAGGGAAACTATGGCTACACCTTC. Translated, it gives CASSPLQGNYGYTF.

The chain joins TRBV28 to TRBJ2-1; D is uncertain. The V gene lost 3 bases and the J gene lost 9 bases, with 12 bases spanning the gap. The germline V gene has CDR1 MDHEN and CDR2 SYDVKM. The CDR3 runs 13 residues. For the CDR3, the DNA is TGTGCCAGCAGTTTGAGTTCGCCTGCTGAGCAGTTCTTC. Its translation is CASSLSSPAEQFF.

This clone was counted a few times. This sequence joins TRBV18 and TRBJ1-2; D is perhaps TRBD1 (5 bases). V was shortened by 2 bases and J by 6 bases, with 13 bases between the two germline ends. The CDR3 has 14 amino acids. CDR1 KGHSH and CDR2 LQKENI come from the germline V gene. For the CDR3, the DNA is TGTGCCAGCTCACCAGGGACGACGGACCATGGCTACACCTTC. Translation: CASSPGTTDHGYTF.

The rearrangement uses TRBV7-2 and TRBJ2-7, with unresolved D. In germline, CDR1 is SGHTA, CDR2 FQGNSA. This CDR3 comprises 14 residues. Trimming removed 4 bases at V and 3 bases at J, with 13 bases between. CDR3 in DNA: TGTGCCAGCAGCTCTACGAAAAGGCTCTACGAGCAGTACTTC. Protein: CASSSTKRLYEQYF.

The chain combines TRBV11-3 with TRBJ2-3; D is possibly TRBD2 (7 bases). V lost 7 bases to trimming and J lost 5 bases, with 25 bases between them. The V gene's germline CDR1 is SGHNT and CDR2 YENEEA. The CDR3 consists of 17 residues. This chain's CDR3 is CASIFSRGEGRGDTQYF. The CDR3 DNA sequence: TGTGCCAGCATCTTTAGTAGGGGGGAGGGAAGGGGAGATACGCAGTATTTT.